This passage covers 21 T cell receptor beta chains from one sample sequenced in a study of blood T cell repertoires in COVID-19. Method: immunoSEQ multiplex PCR; TCRdb's copy keeps in-frame clones and lacks some. The sample includes 140,000 to 150,000 clones, around 82% of them seen just once. Sequencing used peripheral blood. These receptor sequences come from a man aged 60 to 69 with active or convalescent COVID-19.

This rearrangement joins TRBV27 to TRBJ1-1; D is uncertain. Per the germline V gene, CDR1 is MNHEY and CDR2 is SMNVEV (reference sequence). The CDR3 totals 15 residues. Trimming pared 4 bases from V and 2 bases from J, leaving 14 bases between. In DNA form, the CDR3 reads TGTGCCAGCAGTTCCCTTACAGTTACCAACACTGAAGCTTTCTTT. Translating it yields CASSSLTVTNTEAFF.

The rearrangement joins TRBV19 to TRBJ1-1, with D possibly being TRBD1 (6 bases). The CDR3 consists of 15 residues. The V gene's germline CDR1 is LNHDA and CDR2 SQIVND (reference sequence). V lost 7 bases, J lost 2 bases, and 17 bases lay in between. The CDR3 here is CASNRRAGANTEAFF. CDR3 DNA: TGTGCCAGTAATCGGAGGGCGGGGGCAAACACTGAAGCTTTCTTT.

J is TRBJ1-1 and V is TRBV7-3; maybe TRBD1 (6 bases). Germline values: CDR1 SGHTA, CDR2 FQGTGA. CDR3 length: 16 residues. Between the trimmed V and J ends, which lost 0 bases and 5 bases, there was a span of 16 bases. CDR3 in DNA: TGTGCCAGCAGCTTAACAGGGGACACTTTCTCTACTGAAGCTTTCTTT. As protein: CASSLTGDTFSTEAFF.

J is TRBJ2-7 and V is TRBV3-1 (or the pseudogene TRBV3-2); TRBD1 agrees at 7 bases. CDR1 is LGHDT and CDR2 is YNNKEL in the germline V gene (reference sequence). This CDR3 has 15 amino acids. After removal of 2 bases from V and 6 bases from J, the junction contained 10 bases not matched to a gene. The CDR3 DNA sequence: TGTGCCAGCAGCCAAAGTGCAGACAGGGTACGCGAGCAGTACTTC. This gives the protein CASSQSADRVREQYF.

The chain carries TRBV19 and TRBJ2-4; perhaps TRBD1 as D (7 bases). The V gene lost 9 bases and the J gene lost 1 base, with 22 bases spanning the gap. The CDR3 loop spans 17 amino acids. Germline V gene sequence: CDR1 LNHDA, CDR2 SQIVND (reference sequence). The CDR3 sequence: CARYRQGGEPAKNIQYF. The DNA of the CDR3 is TGTGCCAGGTATCGACAGGGAGGAGAGCCTGCCAAAAACATTCAGTACTTC.

The chain joins TRBV7-2 to TRBJ1-5; the D is unclear. V was cut by 1 base and J by 4 bases, with 14 bases left in between. Per germline, CDR1 SGHTA and CDR2 FQGNSA. The CDR3 totals 16 residues. CDR3 nucleotide sequence: TGTGCCAGCAGCTTAGGGTACGGTTCGTTTAATCAGCCCCAGCATTTT. This codes for CASSLGYGSFNQPQHF.

V usage is TRBV19 and J usage is TRBJ1-5, with 8 bases identical to TRBD1. The CDR3 is 18 residues long. V lost 3 bases, J lost 7 bases, and 17 bases stayed unmatched. The germline V gene has CDR1 LNHDA and CDR2 SQIVND (reference sequence). CDR3 coding DNA: TGTGCCAGTAGTATCCGCAGGGGGCGGTGGGAATCGGGGCAGCCCCAGCATTTT. This codes for CASSIRRGRWESGQPQHF.

This clone was seen more than once but under ten times. V gene TRBV4-1 combines with J gene TRBJ1-5; D gene unclear. Trimming shortened V by 4 bases and J by 4 bases, and 11 bases separated the two germline ends. Germline V gives CDR1 MGHRA, CDR2 YSYEKL. The CDR3 is made up of 14 amino acids. The chain's CDR3 is CASSPSLLNQPQHF. In nucleotides, the CDR3 is TGCGCCAGCAGCCCCTCGTTGTTGAATCAGCCCCAGCATTTT.

This rearrangement joins TRBV27 to TRBJ2-6; 8 bases map to TRBD1. The CDR3 is 17 residues long. Germline trimming cut 9 bases from V and 1 base from J; bases unmatched to any gene: 11. The germline V gene has CDR1 MNHEY and CDR2 SMNVEV (reference sequence). The CDR3 here is CASSRTGFPSGANVLTF. CDR3 in DNA: TGTGCCAGTAGCCGGACAGGGTTTCCTTCTGGGGCCAACGTCCTGACTTTC.

The V call is TRBV5-1, the J call TRBJ2-3, with D possibly matching TRBD1 (5 bases). The CDR3 loop spans 12 amino acids. Germline CDR1 reads SGHRS; CDR2 reads YFSETQ. V was trimmed by 2 bases and J by 4 bases, leaving 5 bases between them. CDR3 protein: CASSLGADTQYF. The CDR3 DNA sequence: TGCGCCAGCAGCTTAGGGGCAGATACGCAGTATTTT.

The V and J genes are TRBV6-5 and TRBJ2-7; possibly TRBD2 for D (5 bases). CDR1 and CDR2 from the germline V gene are MNHEY and SVGAGI. V lost 5 bases and J lost 0, with 14 bases in between. The CDR3 contains 15 residues. The CDR3 spells CASSRGKAGSYEQYF. CDR3 nucleotides: TGTGCCAGCAGTAGAGGGAAGGCGGGCTCCTACGAGCAGTACTTC.

The J gene is TRBJ2-1, the V gene TRBV4-2; 11 bases are a match to TRBD2. The CDR3 extends over 16 amino acids. Germline-derived CDR1 and CDR2 are LGHNA and YNFKEQ. V trimming: 3 bases; J trimming: 4 bases; junction bases outside the gene matches: 5. The CDR3 loop is CASSQETSGKYNEQFF. CDR3 DNA: TGTGCCAGCAGCCAGGAGACTAGCGGGAAATACAATGAGCAGTTCTTC.

The rearrangement joins TRBV7-2 to TRBJ2-7, with a weak D call TRBD2 (5 bases). Germline loops: CDR1 SGHTA, CDR2 FQGNSA. V shed 5 bases and J shed 2 bases, with 10 bases lying between them. The CDR3 length is 13 residues. CDR3 region: CASSPQTTYEQYF. Written as DNA, the CDR3 is TGTGCCAGCAGCCCCCAGACTACCTACGAGCAGTACTTC. Variable domain in full (rest from reference TRBV7-2 and TRBJ2-7): GAGVSQSPSNKVTEKGKDVELRCDPISGHTALYWYRQSLGQGLEFLIYFQGNSAPDKSGLPSDRFSAERTGGSVSTLTIQRTQQEDSAVYLCASSPQTTYEQYFGPGTRLTVT.

V usage is TRBV18 and J usage is TRBJ2-1; 11 positions agree with TRBD1. The CDR3 consists of 17 residues. V gave up 4 bases and J gave up 6 bases; unmatched junction bases: 11. In germline, CDR1 is KGHSH, CDR2 LQKENI. The CDR3, as DNA: TGTGCCAGCTCACTCCTTTCCGGGACAGGGGGAATCAATGAGCAGTTCTTC. Encoded protein: CASSLLSGTGGINEQFF.

For the CDR3, the DNA is TGTGCCAGCAGTTATGATCGTGTTCAGCGAGCCTATGGCTACACCTTC. Its protein is CASSYDRVQRAYGYTF. J is TRBJ1-2 and V is TRBV6-5; D remains ambiguous. V gave up 3 bases and J gave up 4 bases, with 18 bases separating them. The CDR3 totals 16 residues. Germline V gene lookup returns CDR1 MNHEY and CDR2 SVGAGI.

This chain joins TRBV7-8 and TRBJ2-7, with D unclear. The CDR3 length is 13 residues. Trimming stripped 2 bases from V and 3 bases from J, with 8 bases between. The germline V gene has CDR1 SGHVS and CDR2 FQNEAQ. The CDR3 is CASSLRHDYEQYF. CDR3 DNA sequence: TGTGCCAGCAGCTTACGACATGACTACGAGCAGTACTTC. Variable domain in full (rest from reference TRBV7-8 and TRBJ2-7): GAGVSQSPRYKVAKRGQDVALRCDPISGHVSLFWYQQALGQGPEFLTYFQNEAQLDKSGLPSDRFFAERPEGSVSTLKIQRTQQEDSAVYLCASSLRHDYEQYFGPGTRLTVT.

The V and J genes are TRBV11-3 and TRBJ2-5; 9 bases line up with TRBD2. Germline loops: CDR1 SGHNT, CDR2 YENEEA. The V segment lost 2 bases and the J segment 3 bases; nucleotides outside the gene matches: 7. The CDR3 has 16 amino acids. This CDR3 is CASSLTTGLAEETQYF. The CDR3, as DNA: TGTGCCAGCAGCTTAACCACGGGACTAGCAGAAGAGACCCAGTACTTC.

This chain links TRBV6-2 or TRBV6-3 with TRBJ2-1; 11 nucleotides match TRBD2. The CDR3 is 14 amino acids. From germline, CDR1 is MNHEY and CDR2 SVGEGT. J gave up 7 bases and V 4 bases, and 3 bases lay outside the gene matches. CDR3 sequence (DNA): TGTGCCAGCAGTTCTTGGACTAGCGGGAATGAGCAGTTCTTC. It specifies CASSSWTSGNEQFF.

The chain recombines TRBV29-1 with TRBJ2-5, with 8 nucleotides matching TRBD2. The CDR3 length is 13 residues. The germline CDR1 and CDR2 sequences are SQVTM and ANQGSEA. V lost 4 bases to trimming and J lost 5 bases; unmatched junction nucleotides: 6. The CDR3 is CSVALAGWETQYF. The DNA for the CDR3 is TGCAGCGTTGCATTAGCGGGATGGGAGACCCAGTACTTC.

The rearrangement links TRBV7-2 to TRBJ1-4, with D possibly matching TRBD1 (5 bases). This CDR3 has 15 residues. V was pared by 1 base and J by 8 bases, with 14 bases between. Germline CDR1 reads SGHTA; CDR2 reads FQGNSA. CDR3 region: CASSLGGAAVEKLFF. The CDR3 bases are TGTGCCAGCAGCTTAGGTGGGGCGGCTGTCGAAAAACTGTTTTTT. The entire variable domain, with the rest obtained from reference TRBV7-2 and TRBJ1-4, is as follows: GAGVSQSPSNKVTEKGKDVELRCDPISGHTALYWYRQSLGQGLEFLIYFQGNSAPDKSGLPSDRFSAERTGGSVSTLTIQRTQQEDSAVYLCASSLGGAAVEKLFFGSGTQLSVL.

This clone has just a few counts. The rearrangement links TRBV7-2 to TRBJ2-3; 7 bases agree with TRBD2. This CDR3 contains 15 residues. The trim removed 1 base at V and 4 bases at J, leaving 5 bases unmatched. The germline gives CDR1 SGHTA, CDR2 FQGNSA. CDR3 sequence (DNA): TGTGCCAGCAGCTTAGGGGGCAGCGGGGCAGATACGCAGTATTTT. Protein: CASSLGGSGADTQYF.